This TCR beta chain was found in a study of T cell repertoires in cytomegalovirus infection (dated by TCRdb to the late 2010s). With regard to the full study: The HLA type of each donor mattered for the analysis, because public TCR beta signatures pointed to carriage of CMV infection along with the matching HLA type.

This clonotype was observed a handful of times. Its binding antigen is unknown. Nothing much larger sits one base from this clone, and base qualities are not available. As encoded in the germline V gene (reference sequence), CDR1 is DFQATT while CDR2 is SNEGSKA. The CDR3, from cysteine to phenylalanine, totals 15 residues. The read is trimmed to its CDR3 DNA, 45 bases read in frame from base 1. V is cut back by 0 bases and J by 6 bases, with 5 bases in the junction unmatched. Data came from an Illumina HiSeq 1500. TCRdb itself trimmed the public reads at Q25 with fastp, ran MiXCR and retained productive beta chains. A single entry per CDR3 protein holds the most common genes and DNA from its merged rows. The sample table contains around 530,000 distinct CDR3 sequences; only one count was recorded for about 30% of them. The ten largest account for roughly an eighth of the sample. General findings and caveats noted by the study authors: In the ex vivo response, HLA-C-restricted CMV-specific TCR beta clonotypes were dominant, and in two of eight donors the single most frequent clonotype came from this HLA-C-restricted group. In both this cohort and an independent roughly 400-donor cohort, the cumulative frequency of public TCR beta family members distinguished carriers of CMV infection plus the relevant HLA type.

The sequenced material came from PBMCs. The chain couples TRBV20-1 to TRBJ1-1; 12 junctional bases match TRBD1. This receptor was taken from a human donor in good health (CMV status not recorded). Some clones in this sample may be carry-over from other donors' samples. At the DNA level, the sequence is TGCAGTGCTAGAGATCTAGGGACAGGGGGCTCTGAAGCTTTCTTT. This codes for CSARDLGTGGSEAFF.